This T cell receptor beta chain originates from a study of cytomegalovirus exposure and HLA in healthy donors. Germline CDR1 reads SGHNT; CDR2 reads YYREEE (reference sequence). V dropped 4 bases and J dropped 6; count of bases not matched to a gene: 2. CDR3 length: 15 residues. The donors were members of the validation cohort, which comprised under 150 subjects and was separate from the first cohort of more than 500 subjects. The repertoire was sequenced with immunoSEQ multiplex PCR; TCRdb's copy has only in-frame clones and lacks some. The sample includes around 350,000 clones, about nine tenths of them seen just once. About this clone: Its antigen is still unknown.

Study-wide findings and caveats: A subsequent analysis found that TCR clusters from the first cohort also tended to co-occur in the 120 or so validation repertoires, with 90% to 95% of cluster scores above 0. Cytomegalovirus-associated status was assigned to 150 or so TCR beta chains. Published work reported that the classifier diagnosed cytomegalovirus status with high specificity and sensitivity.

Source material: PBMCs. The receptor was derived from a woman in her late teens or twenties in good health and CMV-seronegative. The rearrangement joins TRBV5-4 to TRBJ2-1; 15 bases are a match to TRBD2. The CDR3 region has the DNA TGTGCCAGCAGCGGGACTAGCGGGGGGATCAATGAGCAGTTCTTC. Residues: CASSGTSGGINEQFF.